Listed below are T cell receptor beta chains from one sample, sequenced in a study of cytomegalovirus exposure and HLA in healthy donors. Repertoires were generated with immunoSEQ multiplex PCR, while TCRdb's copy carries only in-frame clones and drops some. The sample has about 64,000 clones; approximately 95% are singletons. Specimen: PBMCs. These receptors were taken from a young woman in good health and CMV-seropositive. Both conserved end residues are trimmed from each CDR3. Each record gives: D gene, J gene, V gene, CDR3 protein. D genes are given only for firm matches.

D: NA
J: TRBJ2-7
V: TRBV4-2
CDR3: ASSQVVGQGSDEQY

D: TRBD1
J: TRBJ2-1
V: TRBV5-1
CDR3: ASRPGTGDEQF

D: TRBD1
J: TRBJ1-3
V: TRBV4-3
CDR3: ASSQEDRAISGNTIY

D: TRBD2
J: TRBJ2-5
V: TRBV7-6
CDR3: ASSRRAGFPGETQY

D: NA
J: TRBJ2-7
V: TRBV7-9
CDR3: ASSPNPYEQY

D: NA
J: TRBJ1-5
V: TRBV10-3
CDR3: AISDHRGGNQPQH

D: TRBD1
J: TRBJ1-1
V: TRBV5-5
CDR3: ASSLGTGNTEAF

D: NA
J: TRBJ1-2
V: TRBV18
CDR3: ASSPPLERGGYGYT

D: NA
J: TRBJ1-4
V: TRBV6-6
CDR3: ASSEAQGLF

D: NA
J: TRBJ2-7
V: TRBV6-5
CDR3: ASSYLRAYEQY

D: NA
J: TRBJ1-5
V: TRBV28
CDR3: ASSFATGYSPGNQPQH

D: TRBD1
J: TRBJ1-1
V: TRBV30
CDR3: AWSVLGQGAEAF

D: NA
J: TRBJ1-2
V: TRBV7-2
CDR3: ASSLNQGGVYGYT

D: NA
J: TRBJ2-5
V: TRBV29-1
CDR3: SVEDRTLQETQY

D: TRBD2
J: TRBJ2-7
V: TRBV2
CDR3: ASSSAGVSEQY

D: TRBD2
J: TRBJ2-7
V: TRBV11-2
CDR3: ASSLEVSGSLSYEQY

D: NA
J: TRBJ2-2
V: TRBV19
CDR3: ASSIDAGRTGELF

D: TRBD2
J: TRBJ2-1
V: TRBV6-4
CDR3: ASSDSTSGGYEQF

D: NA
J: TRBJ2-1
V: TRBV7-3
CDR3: AKIAGGGPDTVRNEQF

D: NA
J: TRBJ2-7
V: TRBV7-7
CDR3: ASSPGTLGSYEQY

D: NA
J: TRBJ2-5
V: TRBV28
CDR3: ASSLGGAQQETQY

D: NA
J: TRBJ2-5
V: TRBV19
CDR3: ASSIPRLGQETQY

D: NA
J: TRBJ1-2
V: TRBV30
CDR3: AWRPGHYSNYGYT

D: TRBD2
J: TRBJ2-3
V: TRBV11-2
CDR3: ASSFGMGGGRAADTQY

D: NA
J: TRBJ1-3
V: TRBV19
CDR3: ASSPWTASGNTIY

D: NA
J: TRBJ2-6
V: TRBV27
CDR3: ASSLLTGSHSGANVLT

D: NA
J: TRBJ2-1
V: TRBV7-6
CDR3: ASSPTRYNEQF

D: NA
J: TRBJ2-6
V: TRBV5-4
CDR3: ASTPAAGANVLT

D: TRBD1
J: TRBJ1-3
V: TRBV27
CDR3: ASRTTGAGNTIY

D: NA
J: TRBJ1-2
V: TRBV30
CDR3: AWKGGPNYGYT

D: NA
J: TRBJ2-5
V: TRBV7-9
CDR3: ASSGAGGAVTQY

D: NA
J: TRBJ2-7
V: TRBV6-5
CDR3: ASSYFGREDSEQY

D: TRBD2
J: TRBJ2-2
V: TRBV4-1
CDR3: ASSPQRESRNTGELF

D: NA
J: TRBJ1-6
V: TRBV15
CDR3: ATSTENRASPLH

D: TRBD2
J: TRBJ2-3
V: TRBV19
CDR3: ASRTSGLSDTQY

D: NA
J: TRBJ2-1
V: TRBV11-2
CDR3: ASSFSRYQVEYNEQF

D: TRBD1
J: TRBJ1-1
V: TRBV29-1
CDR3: SGTDRETEAF

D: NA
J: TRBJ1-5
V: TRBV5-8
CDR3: ASSLLGGVAQH

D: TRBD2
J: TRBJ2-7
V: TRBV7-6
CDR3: ASSLRIAGGNYEQY

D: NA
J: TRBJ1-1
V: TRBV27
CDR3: ASSPTGRGRNTEAF

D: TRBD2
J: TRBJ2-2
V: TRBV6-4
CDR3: ASSEGLAGTGELF

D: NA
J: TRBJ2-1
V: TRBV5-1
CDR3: ASSLGLDNEQF

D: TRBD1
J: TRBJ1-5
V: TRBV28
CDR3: ASTGDGQPQH

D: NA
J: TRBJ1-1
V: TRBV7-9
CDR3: ASSPGEAEAF

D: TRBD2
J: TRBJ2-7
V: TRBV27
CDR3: ASSLGAGLIYEQY

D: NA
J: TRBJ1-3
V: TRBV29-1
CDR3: SVLFVAGNTIY